Below, 20 T cell receptor beta chains from the same sample are listed, as sequenced in a study of blood T cell repertoires in COVID-19. Using immunoSEQ multiplex PCR, the repertoire was profiled, and TCRdb retains in-frame clones only, with some absent. This sample carries approximately 120,000 clones, around 90% of them seen once, and the ten largest clones take 1.1%. Sequenced material: peripheral blood. Receptor source: a human donor in a cohort sampled during active COVID-19.

The rearrangement uses TRBV28 and TRBJ2-2; the D gene is possibly TRBD2 (5 bases). CDR3 length: 15 amino acids. CDR1 and CDR2 from the germline V gene are MDHEN and SYDVKM. With 2 bases removed from V and 1 base from J, the gap between germline ends came to 8 bases. The CDR3 DNA sequence: TGTGCCAGCAGTTTACGGAGGAAGAACACCGGGGAGCTGTTTTTT. This translates into CASSLRRKNTGELFF.

This clone was counted a single time. J is TRBJ1-1 and V is TRBV7-2; D possibly corresponds to TRBD1 (5 bases). Germline V gene sequence: CDR1 SGHTA, CDR2 FQGNSA. The V end was cut by 5 bases, the J end by 7 bases, with 17 bases between. This CDR3 spans 14 amino acids. The CDR3 DNA follows: TGTGCCAGCAGCCGCGGGGACCCCTGGGATGAAGCTTTCTTT. Protein sequence: CASSRGDPWDEAFF.

This chain joins TRBV28 and TRBJ2-3, with 11 positions matching TRBD2. The V and J ends lost 3 bases and 6 bases, in that order; junction bases with no gene match: 8. This CDR3 has 16 amino acids. Germline V gene data show CDR1 as MDHEN and CDR2 as SYDVKM. The CDR3 DNA reads as TGTGCCAGCAGTTTCATGACTAGCGGGATGGGTGATACGCAGTATTTT. It encodes CASSFMTSGMGDTQYF.

The V call is TRBV5-1, the J call TRBJ1-1; 8 positions agree with TRBD1. The CDR3 length is 12 residues. Germline CDR1 reads SGHRS; CDR2 reads YFSETQ. The V and J ends lost 3 bases and 6 bases, in that order; junction bases with no gene match: 1. The CDR3 loop reads CASSSQGAEAFF. The CDR3 coding sequence is TGCGCCAGCAGCTCACAGGGGGCTGAAGCTTTCTTT.

The chain links TRBV19 to TRBJ2-7; maybe TRBD1 (6 bases). The V gene lost 4 bases and the J gene lost 6 bases, with 22 bases spanning the gap. CDR1 and CDR2 from the germline V gene are LNHDA and SQIVND (reference sequence). CDR3 length: 16 residues. The CDR3 DNA reads TGTGCCAGTAGTACCGGGACATTCCGCACCCCCTTCGAGCAGTACTTC. It encodes CASSTGTFRTPFEQYF.

This chain uses TRBV29-1 with TRBJ2-5; perhaps TRBD1 as D (5 bases). The CDR3 covers 15 residues. Germline CDR1 is SQVTM and CDR2 is ANQGSEA. The V end was cut by 0 bases, the J end by 2 bases, with 13 bases between. The CDR3 sequence: CSVEDWRQTQETQYF. CDR3 nucleotide sequence: TGCAGCGTTGAAGATTGGAGACAGACTCAAGAGACCCAGTACTTC.

The rearrangement links TRBV5-4 to TRBJ2-6; possibly TRBD2 for D (5 bases). The CDR3 loop spans 16 amino acids. Germline lookup yields CDR1 SGHNT and CDR2 YYREEE (reference sequence). V lost 1 base and J lost 4, with 12 bases in between. The CDR3 DNA is TGTGCCAGCAGCTTGTCTTCGTCGGGGGGGGCCAACGTCCTGACTTTC. Encoded protein: CASSLSSSGGANVLTF.

V usage is TRBV7-9 and J usage is TRBJ1-1, with TRBD1 matching 7 bases. CDR3 length equals 15 residues. Germline V gene data show CDR1 as SEHNR and CDR2 as FQNEAQ (reference sequence). J gave up 1 base and V 3 bases, and 5 bases lay outside the gene matches. CDR3: CASSLEGGANTEAFF. DNA of the CDR3: TGTGCCAGCAGCTTGGAAGGGGGCGCGAACACTGAAGCTTTCTTT.

The CDR3 region is CASSTRGAGTEAFF. In DNA, the CDR3 is TGTGCCAGTAGTACCCGGGGAGCGGGCACTGAAGCTTTCTTT. The chain carries TRBV19 and TRBJ1-1; D is ambiguous. Trimming removed 4 bases from V and 4 bases from J, with 13 bases in between. The CDR3 is made up of 14 amino acids. Germline V gene lookup returns CDR1 LNHDA and CDR2 SQIVND (reference sequence).

The rearrangement links TRBV5-1 to TRBJ2-7; weak D call: TRBD1 (6 bases). Germline V gene data show CDR1 as SGHRS and CDR2 as YFSETQ. Trimming stripped 4 bases from V and 1 base from J, with 18 bases between. The CDR3 runs 16 residues. CDR3 sequence (DNA): TGCGCCAGCAGCATAGAAACAGGGTTTCGGTCCTACGAGCAGTACTTC. Its translation is CASSIETGFRSYEQYF. The entire variable domain, with the rest obtained from reference TRBV5-1 and TRBJ2-7, is as follows: KAGVTQTPRYLIKTRGQQVTLSCSPISGHRSVSWYQQTPGQGLQFLFEYFSETQRNKGNFPGRFSGRQFSNSRSEMNVSTLELGDSALYLCASSIETGFRSYEQYFGPGTRLTVT.

This chain connects TRBV7-9 to TRBJ2-1; maybe TRBD1 (5 bases). The CDR3 totals 16 residues. Looked up from germline, CDR1 is SEHNR and CDR2 is FQNEAQ (reference sequence). The germline V and J ends were trimmed by 5 bases and 0 bases, with 14 bases remaining between them. DNA for the CDR3: TGTGCCAGCAGCGGAAACCAGGGAAGCTCCTACAATGAGCAGTTCTTC. This encodes CASSGNQGSSYNEQFF. Complete variable domain (other parts from reference TRBV7-9 and TRBJ2-1): DTGVSQNPRHKITKRGQNVTFRCDPISEHNRLYWYRQTLGQGPEFLTYFQNEAQLEKSRLLSDRFSAERPKGSFSTLEIQRTEQGDSAMYLCASSGNQGSSYNEQFFGPGTRLTVL.

The gene calls are TRBV6-5 and TRBJ1-2; D is ambiguous. The V end lost 10 bases, the J end lost 2 bases, and 11 bases lay between the germline ends. CDR3 length: 12 amino acids. Germline lookup yields CDR1 MNHEY and CDR2 SVGAGI. The CDR3 loop reads CATNQINYGYTF. Here the CDR3 DNA reads TGTGCCACAAACCAGATAAACTATGGCTACACCTTC.

Worth noting for this clone: The junction shows a germline mismatch at one end, possibly a read error. The genes are TRBV2 and TRBJ1-3; 9 bases agree with TRBD1. Per the germline V gene, CDR1 is SNHLY and CDR2 is FYNNEI. There are 15 residues in the CDR3. CDR3 DNA sequence: TGTGCCAGCGGTGACGTGGGACAGGGATATTACACCATATATTTT. Translation: CASGDVGQGYYTIYF.

V and J are TRBV5-6 and TRBJ2-6; a possible D gene is TRBD1 (6 bases). CDR1 and CDR2 from the germline V gene are SGHDT and YYEEEE. V was trimmed by 4 bases and J by 2 bases, leaving 13 bases between them. The CDR3 extends over 16 amino acids. CDR3 region: CASSTTAGAGANVLTF. Written as DNA, the CDR3 is TGTGCCAGCAGCACCACCGCAGGGGCTGGGGCCAACGTCCTGACTTTC.

The chain uses TRBV28 and TRBJ1-5, with a possible D match to TRBD1 (5 bases). The CDR3 is 15 residues long. CDR1 and CDR2 from the germline V gene are MDHEN and SYDVKM. V lost 3 bases and J 2 bases, leaving 11 bases between the germline ends. CDR3 residues: CASSLGRMRNQPQHF. The DNA for the CDR3 is TGTGCCAGCAGTTTGGGGCGTATGCGCAATCAGCCCCAGCATTTT.

The CDR3 loop is CASSEASWAGGPDNEQFF. In DNA, the CDR3 is TGTGCCAGCAGTGAAGCCTCCTGGGCGGGGGGGCCCGACAATGAGCAGTTCTTC. The gene calls are TRBV6-1 and TRBJ2-1; 9 nucleotides align to TRBD2. The CDR3 spans 18 residues. The germline V gene has CDR1 MNHNS and CDR2 SASEGT. Trimming removed 0 bases from V and 5 bases from J; junction bases left unmatched: 11.

The chain uses TRBV29-1 and TRBJ1-1, with TRBD1 as a possible D gene (6 bases). Germline V gives CDR1 SQVTM, CDR2 ANQGSEA. V shed 2 bases and J shed 2 bases, with 12 bases lying between them. There are 14 residues in the CDR3. CDR3 DNA sequence: TGCAGCGTTGAACCCCGGACAGCTAACACTGAAGCTTTCTTT. Amino acids: CSVEPRTANTEAFF.

The chain uses TRBV6-5 and TRBJ2-1, with D unresolved. Germline CDR1 MNHEY, CDR2 SVGAGI. The CDR3 runs to 14 residues. Trimming took off 7 bases at V and 7 bases at J, with 17 bases between the two ends. CDR3 loop: CASKLSLSLNEQFF. CDR3 in DNA: TGTGCCAGCAAATTATCCTTATCCTTGAATGAGCAGTTCTTC.

This chain connects TRBV2 to TRBJ2-7, with D possibly matching TRBD2 (7 bases). The V gene's germline CDR1 is SNHLY and CDR2 FYNNEI. CDR3 size: 15 residues. The ends were cut back, 1 base at V and 2 bases at J, with 12 bases in the middle. CDR3: CASSEGSGGPYEQYF. The CDR3 DNA reads TGTGCCAGCAGTGAAGGTTCGGGGGGCCCCTACGAGCAGTACTTC.

The chain employs TRBV27 and TRBJ1-5, with 10 bases fitting TRBD1. Per the germline V gene, CDR1 is MNHEY and CDR2 is SMNVEV (reference sequence). The CDR3 loop spans 17 amino acids. Unmatched junction bases numbered 16, after V lost 5 bases and J lost 9 bases. The CDR3: CASSQSRTGGLLGPQHF. In DNA form, the CDR3 reads TGTGCCAGCAGTCAAAGCCGGACAGGGGGTCTCTTGGGGCCCCAGCATTTT.